The sample holds a few counts of the clone carrying this T cell receptor (beta chain). Authors' methods: Reference gene primer amplification in the assay estimated nucleated cell counts. The protocol was immunoSEQ multiplex PCR, while the TCRdb copy is restricted to in-frame clones and leaves out a portion. That table gives V, J and clone size, and the DNA gave D and trimming. The repertoire has about 200,000 clones, approximately 88% of them found once; the top ten carry around 30%. The record originates from a study of blood T cell repertoires in COVID-19. The wider study: Italy, Spain and the United States were the sources of the convalescent and acute COVID-19 samples. Sample material is recorded as cDNA or gDNA derived from T cells, B-cell-depleted T cells, or PBMCs.

CDR1 is SGHVS and CDR2 is FQNEAQ in the germline V gene. CDR3 length equals 14 residues. Trimming shortened V by 3 bases and J by 4 bases, and 9 bases separated the two germline ends. The sequenced material came from peripheral blood. The sequence came from a man between 35 and 55 years old with acute or convalescent COVID-19. The V call is TRBV7-8, the J call TRBJ1-4, with a possible D match to TRBD1 (5 bases). CDR3 nucleotides: TGTGCCAGCAGCTTCGGGGGTATTAATGAAAAACTGTTTTTT. This codes for CASSFGGINEKLFF.